The sequence of this T cell receptor beta chain was determined in a study of post-analysis software for immune sequencing data. Overall study: Relapsing-remitting, secondary progressive and progressive-relapsing courses of multiple sclerosis were included.

Concerning this clonotype itself: Its antigen is not identified.

Presence of unique molecular identifiers characterized the TCR beta cDNA libraries. TCRdb fed the PCR reads into MiXCR, producing one record per CDR3 protein. The table lists 750,000 to 950,000 distinct CDR3 sequences, approximately 53% of them singletons, with 4.6% in the top ten. Study-wide findings and caveats: Multiple sclerosis patients had significantly lower normalized Chao1 diversity than controls. F measure showed strong co-clustering of same-batch samples. About 5 TRBV segments occurring more often in patients than controls included TRBV5-6, TRBV5-1 and TRBV20-1.

This CDR3 contains 15 residues. V was clipped by 1 base and J by 2 bases, with 9 bases between them. Looked up from germline, CDR1 is MGHRA and CDR2 is YSYEKL. The sequenced material came from blood. The chain joins TRBV4-1 to TRBJ1-5; no reliable D call. The TCR comes from a girl under 18 with multiple sclerosis. CDR3 in amino acids: CASSQGSSGNQPQHF. CDR3 DNA: TGCGCCAGCAGCCAAGGGTCTTCGGGCAATCAGCCCCAGCATTTT.